Following are 2 T cell receptor beta chains from one sample sequenced in a study of beta chain features in type 1 diabetes. Study-wide findings and caveats: Shorter TCRB CDR3s, moderately but significantly so, marked every one of the four CD4+ subsets in Type 1 diabetes patients.

Expressed TCRB transcripts were sequenced because the entire RNA isolate underwent reverse transcription. Sequenced by immunoSEQ multiplex PCR; TCRdb stores in-frame clones only, minus some. The sample carries 640,000 or so clones, around 15% recorded once. No antigen has been assigned to these receptors. The sequenced sample consisted of naive CD4+ T cells from blood. The source is a man younger than 35 with type 1 diabetes.

This clone occurred a few times. J is TRBJ2-5 and V is TRBV11-3; TRBD1 might be the D (6 bases). CDR1 and CDR2 from the germline V gene are SGHNT and YENEEA. Deletions cut 5 bases from V and 5 bases from J, with 18 bases between. The CDR3 is made up of 15 amino acids. CDR3 sequence: CASSPNTGPSETQYF. The CDR3 nucleotides are TGTGCCAGCAGCCCAAACACAGGGCCATCGGAGACCCAGTACTTC.

This chain's CDR3 is CASSTGTGWNEKLFF. DNA of the CDR3: TGTGCCAGCAGCACCGGGACAGGGTGGAATGAAAAACTGTTTTTT. This chain uses TRBV9 with TRBJ1-4, with TRBD1 matching 9 bases. The CDR3 runs to 15 residues. In germline, CDR1 is SGDLS, CDR2 YYNGEE. V lost 4 bases to trimming and J lost 5 bases; unmatched junction nucleotides: 6.